What follows are 32 T cell receptor beta chains derived from one specimen sequenced in a study of T cells after yellow fever vaccination. Via MiXCR, TCRdb re-called the 5' RACE reads, giving one row per CDR3 protein. Of about 510,000 distinct CDR3 sequences listed, 20% to 25% are singletons. Sequencing was performed on PBMCs, taken more than 20 days after the first yellow fever vaccination. These receptors all come from a man aged 18 to 30 who received the YFV17D yellow fever vaccine.

The gene calls are TRBV5-5 and TRBJ2-7; D possibly corresponds to TRBD1 (5 bases). This CDR3 region has 17 residues. Germline values: CDR1 SGHKS, CDR2 YYEKEE (reference sequence). Trimming stripped 0 bases from V and 4 bases from J, with 20 bases between. CDR3: CASSLEDTEVFTYEQYF. The CDR3 coding sequence is TGTGCCAGCAGCTTGGAGGACACGGAAGTTTTCACTTACGAGCAGTACTTC.

This clonotype was observed a handful of times. This sequence joins TRBV18 and TRBJ1-2; 10 bases map to TRBD1. The junction had 2 bases not matched to a gene; V was cut back by 2 bases and J by 2 bases. The germline gives CDR1 KGHSH, CDR2 LQKENI. The CDR3 is 15 residues long. The CDR3 bases are TGTGCCAGCTCACCAAGGGACAGGGGCAACTATGGCTACACCTTC. It codes for CASSPRDRGNYGYTF.

The V and J genes are TRBV6-5 and TRBJ2-3; D may be TRBD1 (5 bases). The CDR3 is made up of 15 amino acids. Germline V gene lookup returns CDR1 MNHEY and CDR2 SVGAGI. V lost 0 bases to trimming and J lost 7 bases, with 14 bases between them. CDR3 in amino acids: CASSYSRPQGNTQYF. The CDR3 DNA follows: TGTGCCAGCAGTTACTCGCGGCCGCAGGGTAATACGCAGTATTTT.

The genes are TRBV5-1 and TRBJ2-2; D possibly matches TRBD1 or TRBD2 (5 bases each). The CDR3 runs 14 residues. CDR1 is SGHRS and CDR2 is YFSETQ in the germline V gene. V was clipped by 2 bases and J by 3 bases, with 8 bases between them. The CDR3 protein is CASSFRDDTGELFF. In DNA, the CDR3 is TGCGCCAGCAGCTTCAGGGACGACACCGGGGAGCTGTTTTTT. The full variable domain, with the rest looked up from reference TRBV5-1 and TRBJ2-2, is KAGVTQTPRYLIKTRGQQVTLSCSPISGHRSVSWYQQTPGQGLQFLFEYFSETQRNKGNFPGRFSGRQFSNSRSEMNVSTLELGDSALYLCASSFRDDTGELFFGEGSRLTVL.

V is TRBV6-2 or TRBV6-3 and J is TRBJ2-1; 9 bases map to TRBD2. This CDR3 has 15 residues. V was clipped by 7 bases and J by 7 bases; unmatched bases: 11. Germline-derived CDR1 and CDR2 are MNHEY and SVGEGT. The CDR3 loop is CASTSGRGGLNEQFF. CDR3 coding DNA: TGTGCCAGCACCTCAGGGCGGGGGGGCTTAAATGAGCAGTTCTTC.

The rearrangement links TRBV18 to TRBJ2-4, with D perhaps TRBD1 (6 bases). CDR1 is KGHSH, CDR2 LQKENI, per germline. Trimming removed 5 bases from V and 8 bases from J, with 19 bases in between. The CDR3 has 15 residues. The CDR3 DNA follows: TGTGCCAGCTCATCGCAACGGCAGGGGAGTGACATTCAGTACTTC. Translated: CASSSQRQGSDIQYF.

This clonotype turned up a few times. This rearrangement joins TRBV12-3 or TRBV12-4 to TRBJ1-1; D is unclear. This CDR3 spans 11 amino acids. V was clipped by 3 bases and J by 10 bases, with 9 bases between them. CDR3 amino acids: CASSFTVRAFF. The CDR3 region has the DNA TGTGCCAGCAGTTTCACTGTAAGAGCTTTCTTT.

The V call is TRBV28, the J call TRBJ2-7, with TRBD2 identical over 9 bases. Germline CDR1 MDHEN, CDR2 SYDVKM. This CDR3 comprises 13 residues. V trimming: 6 bases; J trimming: 2 bases; junction bases outside the gene matches: 2. In nucleotides, the CDR3 is TGTGCCAGCAGGACTAGCGGAACCTACGAGCAGTACGTC. Translation: CASRTSGTYEQYV.

The gene calls are TRBV2 and TRBJ1-3; no reliable D call. Trimming took 7 bases from V and 2 from J, leaving 12 bases between them. Germline V gene data show CDR1 as SNHLY and CDR2 as FYNNEI. The CDR3 totals 14 residues. CDR3: CASNQQATGNTIYF. CDR3 nucleotides: TGTGCCAGCAATCAGCAGGCGACTGGAAACACCATATATTTT.

This clonotype was detected a few times. The rearrangement links TRBV6-2 or TRBV6-3 to TRBJ2-2; 13 bases line up with TRBD2. This CDR3 region has 17 residues. Germline CDR1 and CDR2: MNHEY and SVGEGT. With V trimmed by 6 bases and J by 4 bases, 8 bases remained unmatched. The CDR3 nucleotides read TGTGCCAGCAGGGGACTAGCGGGGAGTCGGGTCACCGGGGAGCTGTTTTTT. Translating gives CASRGLAGSRVTGELFF.

This clonotype was observed a handful of times. This chain uses TRBV28 with TRBJ2-5, with D tentatively TRBD2 (5 bases). Trimming left V 5 bases short and J 5 bases short, with 9 bases between. Germline loops: CDR1 MDHEN, CDR2 SYDVKM. The CDR3 runs to 12 residues. In nucleotides, the CDR3 is TGTGCCAGCAGTGAGGGCGGGGAGACCCAGTACTTC. This gives the protein CASSEGGETQYF.

This clonotype was counted only a few times. This chain joins TRBV4-2 and TRBJ2-1; possibly TRBD1 for D (6 bases). V lost 0 bases and J lost 3, with 15 bases in between. From germline, CDR1 is LGHNA and CDR2 YNFKEQ. The CDR3 sequence is 17 residues long. DNA for the CDR3: TGTGCCAGCAGCCAAGATCCCCCAGGGACACACTACAATGAGCAGTTCTTC. Translation gives CASSQDPPGTHYNEQFF.

This clonotype appeared a few times. The chain employs TRBV29-1 and TRBJ1-5, with D tentatively TRBD1 (6 bases). The V and J ends lost 0 bases and 2 bases respectively, with 11 bases between them. This CDR3 is 15 amino acids long. The germline V gene has CDR1 SQVTM and CDR2 ANQGSEA. The CDR3 reads CSVEDMGAGNQPQHF. CDR3 nucleotides: TGCAGCGTTGAAGATATGGGGGCAGGCAATCAGCCCCAGCATTTT.

CDR3 sequence: CASSQAVSGGIRSTDTQYF. The CDR3 coding sequence is TGTGCCAGCAGCCAAGCAGTTAGCGGGGGGATACGGAGCACAGATACGCAGTATTTT. The chain has TRBV3-1 and TRBJ2-3; 10 nucleotides align to TRBD2. This CDR3 contains 19 residues. V shed 1 base and J 0 bases; nucleotides not matched to a gene: 10. Germline CDR1 LGHDT, CDR2 YNNKEL (reference sequence).

The chain has TRBV19 and TRBJ1-5; D might be TRBD1 (6 bases). V was trimmed by 6 bases and J by 7 bases, leaving 19 bases between them. Germline assignment: CDR1 LNHDA and CDR2 SQIVND (reference sequence). This CDR3 spans 15 amino acids. As DNA, the CDR3 is TGTGCCAGTAGCTCGCTACAGGGTGGGGACCAGCCCCAGCATTTT. Residues: CASSSLQGGDQPQHF.

This clonotype was picked up a small number of times. The rearrangement joins TRBV12-3 or TRBV12-4 to TRBJ1-1; D might be TRBD1 (5 bases). This CDR3 spans 15 amino acids. Trimming removed 7 bases at V and 7 bases at J, with 22 bases between. This chain's CDR3 is CASTPAGAGPYEAFF. CDR3 sequence (DNA): TGTGCCAGCACCCCGGCCGGGGCAGGCCCGTATGAAGCTTTCTTT.

This clonotype was picked up a small number of times. In DNA form, the CDR3 reads TGTGCCAGCAGCTGGGGGTCGGGAAGAAGCTATGGCTACACCTTC. Amino acid sequence: CASSWGSGRSYGYTF. The chain couples TRBV7-2 to TRBJ1-2, with D possibly TRBD1 on 5 matching bases. This CDR3 region has 15 residues. Germline CDR1 SGHTA, CDR2 FQGNSA. The V end was cut by 4 bases, the J end by 4 bases, with 16 bases between.

This clonotype was seen more than once but under ten times. The chain recombines TRBV18 with TRBJ2-3, with D maybe TRBD2 (6 bases). V lost 6 bases and J lost 8, with 18 bases in between. CDR3 length: 14 amino acids. Germline CDR1 is KGHSH and CDR2 is LQKENI. The CDR3 here is CASSPGLGGGTQYF. Written as DNA, the CDR3 is TGTGCCAGCTCGCCGGGACTTGGCGGAGGTACGCAGTATTTT.

This clonotype was counted a few times. The V gene is TRBV7-3, the J gene TRBJ1-2, with 9 bases lining up with TRBD1. This CDR3 contains 17 residues. V shed 5 bases and J 5 bases; nucleotides not matched to a gene: 15. The germline V gene has CDR1 SGHTA and CDR2 FQGTGA. Here the CDR3 DNA reads TGTGCCAGCAGCCGAAATCGAGCGGGACAGGGCCTATATGGCTACACCTTC. Amino acid sequence: CASSRNRAGQGLYGYTF.

This chain uses TRBV6-5 with TRBJ2-5; TRBD1 agrees at 8 bases. The CDR3 is 18 residues long. CDR1 and CDR2 (germline): MNHEY, SVGAGI. Unmatched junction bases numbered 14, after V lost 1 base and J lost 4 bases. The CDR3 protein is CASSYLPRDRWWGETQYF. CDR3 DNA sequence: TGTGCCAGCAGTTACTTGCCCCGGGACAGGTGGTGGGGAGAGACCCAGTACTTC.

This chain connects TRBV7-8 to TRBJ2-3; 10 bases are a match to TRBD1. After removal of 3 bases from V and 5 bases from J, the junction contained 5 bases not matched to a gene. There are 15 residues in the CDR3. Germline values: CDR1 SGHVS, CDR2 FQNEAQ. In nucleotides, the CDR3 is TGTGCCAGCAGCTTCCGGGACAGGGGTAGAGATACGCAGTATTTT. Residues: CASSFRDRGRDTQYF.

This clonotype has ten or more counts. This chain uses TRBV3-1 with TRBJ1-6; D gene ambiguous. This CDR3 comprises 18 residues. V dropped 0 bases and J dropped 0 bases, with 12 bases sitting between them. Germline V gene sequence: CDR1 LGHDT, CDR2 YNNKEL (reference sequence). This chain's CDR3 is CASSQDREEISYNSPLHF. CDR3 in DNA: TGTGCCAGCAGCCAAGATCGAGAGGAGATCTCCTATAATTCACCCCTCCACTTT.

The table lists this clonotype with a few counts. The V call is TRBV5-4, the J call TRBJ2-7; 7 nucleotides agree with TRBD2. After removal of 2 bases from V and 6 bases from J, the junction contained 8 bases not matched to a gene. Germline CDR1 is SGHNT and CDR2 is YYREEE (reference sequence). The CDR3 length is 14 residues. DNA for the CDR3: TGTGCCAGCAGCTTACCCAGCGGGACGGGCGAGCAGTACTTC. Translating gives CASSLPSGTGEQYF.

The rearrangement uses TRBV20-1 and TRBJ1-5, with 9 positions matching TRBD1. The CDR3 has 16 amino acids. The germline CDR1 and CDR2 sequences are DFQATT and SNEGSKA (reference sequence). With V trimmed by 5 bases and J by 6 bases, 14 bases remained unmatched. The CDR3 region is CSAGGQGGGKGQPQHF. DNA for the CDR3: TGCAGTGCTGGGGGACAGGGCGGCGGGAAGGGTCAGCCCCAGCATTTT.

This clonotype was counted a few times. J is TRBJ2-2 and V is TRBV12-3 or TRBV12-4, with D possibly matching TRBD2 (5 bases). The ends were cut back, 3 bases at V and 8 bases at J, with 10 bases in the middle. The CDR3 totals 13 residues. CDR3 nucleotides: TGTGCCAGCAGTTTGAGGGTAGTTGGGGAGCTGTTTTTT. Its protein is CASSLRVVGELFF.

This rearrangement joins TRBV12-3 or TRBV12-4 to TRBJ2-1; TRBD2 aligns across 7 bases. Trimming cost V 3 bases and J 0 bases; bases outside gene matches: 11. The CDR3 loop spans 18 amino acids. The CDR3 DNA reads as TGTGCCAGCAGTTTCTGGTTCGGTGGGGGGGTCTCCTACAATGAGCAGTTCTTC. Its protein is CASSFWFGGGVSYNEQFF.

The V gene is TRBV5-1, the J gene TRBJ2-5; possible D gene TRBD2, 6 bases. This CDR3 has 14 residues. The germline gives CDR1 SGHRS, CDR2 YFSETQ. V was cut by 3 bases and J by 5 bases, with 14 bases left in between. Here the CDR3 reads CASSSPGVGETQYF. As DNA, the CDR3 is TGCGCCAGCAGCTCCCCGGGGGTCGGCGAGACCCAGTACTTC.

This clonotype has more than one count but fewer than ten. The chain combines TRBV20-1 with TRBJ2-3; 11 nucleotides match TRBD2. The CDR3 totals 17 residues. CDR1 DFQATT and CDR2 SNEGSKA come from the germline V gene (reference sequence). CDR3 in DNA: TGCAGGGGTCAATCCGGGACTAGCGGAGGGAGCACAGATACGCAGTATTTT. Protein product: CRGQSGTSGGSTDTQYF.

The CDR3 loop is CASSLRMEKLFF. The CDR3 DNA sequence: TGTGCCAGCAGTTTGAGGATGGAAAAACTGTTTTTT. The chain combines TRBV28 with TRBJ1-4; no clear D gene. Germline assignment: CDR1 MDHEN and CDR2 SYDVKM. The CDR3 length is 12 residues. The V and J ends lost 3 bases and 8 bases respectively, with 7 bases between them.

The rearrangement links TRBV5-5 to TRBJ2-1; D gene uncertain. The length of the CDR3 is 10 residues. Trimming removed 2 bases from V and 12 bases from J, with 6 bases in between. From germline, CDR1 is SGHKS and CDR2 YYEKEE (reference sequence). The CDR3, as DNA: TGTGCCAGCAGCTTTCCACCGCAGTTCTTC. Its translation is CASSFPPQFF.

This clonotype occurred a few times. The rearrangement uses TRBV25-1 and TRBJ2-5, with 9 bases matching TRBD2. Germline CDR1 and CDR2: MGHDK and SYGVNS. Unmatched junction bases numbered 10, after V lost 6 bases and J lost 8 bases. This CDR3 has 14 amino acids. CDR3 amino acids: CASSPRTSERTQYF. The DNA of the CDR3 is TGTGCCAGCAGCCCTCGGACTAGCGAGCGAACCCAGTACTTC.

The rearrangement joins TRBV5-1 to TRBJ1-2; weak D call: TRBD1 (5 bases). Trimming stripped 5 bases from V and 2 bases from J, with 13 bases between. The V gene's germline CDR1 is SGHRS and CDR2 YFSETQ. The CDR3 length is 14 residues. CDR3 coding DNA: TGCGCCAGCAGGGATTCTCAGGGAAACTATGGCTACACCTTC. Translating gives CASRDSQGNYGYTF. The full variable domain, rest sourced from reference TRBV5-1 and TRBJ1-2, is KAGVTQTPRYLIKTRGQQVTLSCSPISGHRSVSWYQQTPGQGLQFLFEYFSETQRNKGNFPGRFSGRQFSNSRSEMNVSTLELGDSALYLCASRDSQGNYGYTFGSGTRLTVV.